This TCR beta chain was captured in a study of T cell responses to AZD1222 COVID-19 vaccine. Overall study findings and caveats: Among the donors, most were white British and more were female, and clonal diversity was possibly underestimated.

Repertoires were generated with immunoSEQ multiplex PCR, while TCRdb's copy carries only in-frame clones and drops some. The sample has roughly 180,000 clones, about nine tenths seen once. This clone came up a few times. Its target is not known. It was second doses at about 4 or about 12 weeks that were pooled. V was clipped by 3 bases and J by 4 bases; unmatched bases: 5. Germline V CDR1 and CDR2: PRHDT, FYEKMQ (reference sequence). This CDR3 has 14 amino acids. The sample in question was peripheral blood, obtained 28 days after the second AZD1222 dose. This clonotype was obtained from an adult who received the AZD1222 COVID-19 vaccine. This sequence joins TRBV13 and TRBJ1-1; 7 positions agree with TRBD1. CDR3 sequence reads: CASSLTGQVTEAFF. The CDR3, as DNA: TGTGCCAGCAGCTTGACAGGGCAGGTCACTGAAGCTTTCTTT.